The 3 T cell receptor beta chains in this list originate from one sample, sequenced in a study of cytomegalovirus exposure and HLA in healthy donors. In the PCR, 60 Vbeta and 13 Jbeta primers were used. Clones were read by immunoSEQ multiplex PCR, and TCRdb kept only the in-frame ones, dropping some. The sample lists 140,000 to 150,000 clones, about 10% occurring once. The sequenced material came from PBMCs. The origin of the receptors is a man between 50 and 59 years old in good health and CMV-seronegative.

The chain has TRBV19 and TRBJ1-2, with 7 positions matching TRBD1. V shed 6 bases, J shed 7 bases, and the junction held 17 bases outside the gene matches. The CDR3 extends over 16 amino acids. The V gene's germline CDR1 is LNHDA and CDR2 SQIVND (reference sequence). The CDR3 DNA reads TGTGCCAGTAGCAAGACAGGGTCCGGGGGCTACTGTGGCTACACCTTC. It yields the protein CASSKTGSGGYCGYTF.

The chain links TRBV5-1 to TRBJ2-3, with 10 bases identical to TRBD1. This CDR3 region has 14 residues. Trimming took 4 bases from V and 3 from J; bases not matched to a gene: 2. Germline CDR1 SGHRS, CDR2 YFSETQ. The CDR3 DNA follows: TGCGCCAGCAGCAGGGACAGGGGAACAGATACGCAGTATTTT. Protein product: CASSRDRGTDTQYF.

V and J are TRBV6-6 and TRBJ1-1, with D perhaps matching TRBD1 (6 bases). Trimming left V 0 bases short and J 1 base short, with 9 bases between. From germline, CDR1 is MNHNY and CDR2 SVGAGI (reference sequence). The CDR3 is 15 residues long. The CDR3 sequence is CASSYSGQRNTEAFF. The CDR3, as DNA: TGTGCCAGCAGTTACTCCGGACAGAGGAACACTGAAGCTTTCTTT.